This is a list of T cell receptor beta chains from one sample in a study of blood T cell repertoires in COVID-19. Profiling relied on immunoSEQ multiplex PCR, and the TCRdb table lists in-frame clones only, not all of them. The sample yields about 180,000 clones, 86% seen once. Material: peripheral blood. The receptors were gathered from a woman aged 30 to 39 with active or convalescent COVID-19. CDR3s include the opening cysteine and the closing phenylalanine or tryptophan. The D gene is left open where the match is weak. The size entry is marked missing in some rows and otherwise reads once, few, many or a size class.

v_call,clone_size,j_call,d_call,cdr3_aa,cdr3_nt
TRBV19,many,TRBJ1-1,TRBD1,CASSISGGNLAEAFF,TGTGCCAGTAGTATTTCAGGGGGGAATTTGGCTGAAGCTTTCTTT
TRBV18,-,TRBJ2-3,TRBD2,CASSPSGPRTDTQYF,TGTGCCAGCTCACCTAGCGGGCCTCGCACAGATACGCAGTATTTT
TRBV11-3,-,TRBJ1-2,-,CASSPGRWEGYTF,TGTGCCAGCAGCCCCGGCCGGTGGGAGGGCTACACCTTC
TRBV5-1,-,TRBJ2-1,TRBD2,CASSLGLSGFSSYNEQFF,TGCGCCAGCAGCTTGGGGCTTAGCGGGTTCAGCTCCTACAATGAGCAGTTCTTC
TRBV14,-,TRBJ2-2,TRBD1,CASIAGGASTGELFF,TGTGCCAGCATCGCAGGGGGCGCGAGCACCGGGGAGCTGTTTTTT
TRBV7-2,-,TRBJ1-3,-,CASSLGGRSGNTIYF,TGTGCCAGCAGCTTAGGGGGCCGGTCGGGAAACACCATATATTTT
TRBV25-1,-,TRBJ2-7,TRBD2,CASSEFPRGGESYEQYF,TGTGCCAGCAGTGAGTTTCCTCGCGGGGGGGAATCCTACGAGCAGTACTTC
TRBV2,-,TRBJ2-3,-,CASSLGGSTDTQYF,TGTGCCAGCAGTCTGGGGGGAAGTACAGATACGCAGTATTTT
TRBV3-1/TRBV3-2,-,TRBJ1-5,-,CASSQGWTLHF,TGTGCCAGCAGCCAAGGCTGGACTCTGCATTTT
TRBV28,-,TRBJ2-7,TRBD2,CASSSPGLAGKYEQYF,TGTGCCAGCAGTTCGCCGGGACTAGCGGGAAAGTACGAGCAGTACTTC